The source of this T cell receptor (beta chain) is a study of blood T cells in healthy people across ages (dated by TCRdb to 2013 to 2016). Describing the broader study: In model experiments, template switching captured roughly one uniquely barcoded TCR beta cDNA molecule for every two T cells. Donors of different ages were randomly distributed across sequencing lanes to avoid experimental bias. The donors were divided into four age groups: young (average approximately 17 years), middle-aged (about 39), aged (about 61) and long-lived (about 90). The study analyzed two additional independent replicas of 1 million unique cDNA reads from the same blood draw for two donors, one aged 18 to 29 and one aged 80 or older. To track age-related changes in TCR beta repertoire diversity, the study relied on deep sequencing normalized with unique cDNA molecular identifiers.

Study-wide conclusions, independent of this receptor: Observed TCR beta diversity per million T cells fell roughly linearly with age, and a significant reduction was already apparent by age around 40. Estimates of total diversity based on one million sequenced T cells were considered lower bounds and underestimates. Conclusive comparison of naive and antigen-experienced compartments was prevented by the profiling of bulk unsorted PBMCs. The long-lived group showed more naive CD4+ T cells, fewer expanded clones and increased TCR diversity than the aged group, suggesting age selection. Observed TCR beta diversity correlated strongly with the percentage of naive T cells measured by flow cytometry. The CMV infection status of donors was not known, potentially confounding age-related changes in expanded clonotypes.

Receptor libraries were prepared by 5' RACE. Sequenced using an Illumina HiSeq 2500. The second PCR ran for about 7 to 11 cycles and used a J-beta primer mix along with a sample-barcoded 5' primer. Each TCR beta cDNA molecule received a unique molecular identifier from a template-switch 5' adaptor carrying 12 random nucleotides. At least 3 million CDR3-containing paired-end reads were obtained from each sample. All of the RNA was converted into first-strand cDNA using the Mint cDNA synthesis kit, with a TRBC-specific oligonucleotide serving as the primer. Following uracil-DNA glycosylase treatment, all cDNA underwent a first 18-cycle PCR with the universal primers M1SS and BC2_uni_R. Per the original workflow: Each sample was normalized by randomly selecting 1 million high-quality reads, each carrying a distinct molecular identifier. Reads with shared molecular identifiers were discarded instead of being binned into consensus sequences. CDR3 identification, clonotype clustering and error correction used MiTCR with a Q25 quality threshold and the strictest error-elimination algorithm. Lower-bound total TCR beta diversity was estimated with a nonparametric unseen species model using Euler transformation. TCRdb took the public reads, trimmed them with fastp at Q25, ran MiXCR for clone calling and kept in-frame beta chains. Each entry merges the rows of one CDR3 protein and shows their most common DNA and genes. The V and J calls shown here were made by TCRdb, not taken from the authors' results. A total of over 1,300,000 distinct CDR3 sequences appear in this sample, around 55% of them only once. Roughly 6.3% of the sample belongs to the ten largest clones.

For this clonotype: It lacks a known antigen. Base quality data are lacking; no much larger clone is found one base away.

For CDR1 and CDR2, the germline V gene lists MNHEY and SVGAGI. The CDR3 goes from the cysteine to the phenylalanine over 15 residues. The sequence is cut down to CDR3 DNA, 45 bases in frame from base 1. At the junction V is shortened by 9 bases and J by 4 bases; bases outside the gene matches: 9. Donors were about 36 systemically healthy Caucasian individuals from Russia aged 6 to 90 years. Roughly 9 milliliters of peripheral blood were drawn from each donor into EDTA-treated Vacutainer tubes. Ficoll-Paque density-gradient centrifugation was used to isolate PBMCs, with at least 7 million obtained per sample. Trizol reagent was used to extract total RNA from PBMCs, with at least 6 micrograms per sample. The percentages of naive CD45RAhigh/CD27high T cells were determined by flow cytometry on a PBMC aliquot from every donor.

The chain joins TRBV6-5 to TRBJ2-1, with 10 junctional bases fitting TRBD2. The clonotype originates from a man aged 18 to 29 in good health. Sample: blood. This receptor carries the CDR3 CARTRRLAGYNEQFF. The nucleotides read TGTGCCAGGACGCGGAGACTAGCGGGTTACAATGAGCAGTTCTTC.